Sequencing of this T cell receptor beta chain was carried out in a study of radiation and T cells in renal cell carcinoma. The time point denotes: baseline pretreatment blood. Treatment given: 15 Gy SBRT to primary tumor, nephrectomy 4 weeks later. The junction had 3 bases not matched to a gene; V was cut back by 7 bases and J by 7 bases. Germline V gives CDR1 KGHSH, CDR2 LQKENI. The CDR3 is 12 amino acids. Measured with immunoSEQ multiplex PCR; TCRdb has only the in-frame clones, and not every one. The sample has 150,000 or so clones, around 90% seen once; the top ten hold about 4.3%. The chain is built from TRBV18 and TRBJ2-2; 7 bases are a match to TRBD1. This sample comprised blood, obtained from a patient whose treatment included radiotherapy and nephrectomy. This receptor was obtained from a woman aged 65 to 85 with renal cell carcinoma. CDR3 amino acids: CASLTGFGELFF. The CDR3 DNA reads TGTGCCAGCTTGACAGGGTTCGGGGAGCTGTTTTTT.